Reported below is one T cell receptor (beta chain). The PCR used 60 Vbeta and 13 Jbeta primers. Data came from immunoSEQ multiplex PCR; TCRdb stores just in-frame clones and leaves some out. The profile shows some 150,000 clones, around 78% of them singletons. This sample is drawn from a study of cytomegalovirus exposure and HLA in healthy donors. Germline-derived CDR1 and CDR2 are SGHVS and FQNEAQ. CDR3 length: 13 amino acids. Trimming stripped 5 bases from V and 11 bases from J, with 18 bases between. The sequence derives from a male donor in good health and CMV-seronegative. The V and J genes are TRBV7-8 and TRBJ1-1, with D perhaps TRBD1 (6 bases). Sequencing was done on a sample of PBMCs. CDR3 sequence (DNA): TGTGCCAGCAGCATAGGACAGAGTCGCTTCGCTTTCTTT. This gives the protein CASSIGQSRFAFF.